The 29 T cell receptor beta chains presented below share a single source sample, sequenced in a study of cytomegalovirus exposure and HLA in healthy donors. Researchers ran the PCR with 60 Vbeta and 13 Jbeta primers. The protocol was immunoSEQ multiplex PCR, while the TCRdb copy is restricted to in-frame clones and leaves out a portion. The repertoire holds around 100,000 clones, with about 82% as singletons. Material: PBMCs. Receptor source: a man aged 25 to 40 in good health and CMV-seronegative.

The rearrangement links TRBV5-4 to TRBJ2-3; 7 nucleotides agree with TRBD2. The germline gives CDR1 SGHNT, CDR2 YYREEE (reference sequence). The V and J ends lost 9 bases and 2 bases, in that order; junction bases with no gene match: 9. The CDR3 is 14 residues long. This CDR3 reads CAIGVGGVTDTQYF. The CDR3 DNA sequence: TGTGCCATCGGGGTTGGGGGGGTCACAGATACGCAGTATTTT.

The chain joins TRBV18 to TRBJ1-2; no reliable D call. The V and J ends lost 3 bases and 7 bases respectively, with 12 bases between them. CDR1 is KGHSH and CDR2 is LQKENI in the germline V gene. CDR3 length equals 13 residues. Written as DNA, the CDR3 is TGTGCCAGCTCACCGCGAGGAGGTAGTGGCTACACCTTC. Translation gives CASSPRGGSGYTF. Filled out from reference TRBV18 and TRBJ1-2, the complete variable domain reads NAGVMQNPRHLVRRRGQEARLRCSPMKGHSHVYWYRQLPEEGLKFMVYLQKENIIDESGMPKERFSAEFPKEGPSILRIQQVVRGDSAAYFCASSPRGGSGYTFGSGTRLTVV.

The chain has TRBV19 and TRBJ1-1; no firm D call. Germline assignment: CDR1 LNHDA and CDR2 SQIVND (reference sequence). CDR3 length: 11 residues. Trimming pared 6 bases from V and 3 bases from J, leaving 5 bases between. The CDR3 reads CASREDTEAFF. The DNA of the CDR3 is TGTGCCAGTAGAGAGGACACTGAAGCTTTCTTT.

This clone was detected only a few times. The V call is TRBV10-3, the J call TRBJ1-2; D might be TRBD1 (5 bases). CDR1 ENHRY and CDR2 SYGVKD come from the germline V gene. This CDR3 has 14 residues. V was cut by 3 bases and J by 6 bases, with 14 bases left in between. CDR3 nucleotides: TGTGCCATCAGTGAAGGGACTTCTCAGGATGGCTACACCTTC. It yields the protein CAISEGTSQDGYTF.

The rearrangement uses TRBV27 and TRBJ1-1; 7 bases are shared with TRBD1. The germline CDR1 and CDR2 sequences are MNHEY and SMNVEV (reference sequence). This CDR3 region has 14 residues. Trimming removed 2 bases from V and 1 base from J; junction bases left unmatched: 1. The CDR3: CASSLRDRNTEAFF. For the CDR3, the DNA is TGTGCCAGCAGTTTACGGGACAGGAACACTGAAGCTTTCTTT.

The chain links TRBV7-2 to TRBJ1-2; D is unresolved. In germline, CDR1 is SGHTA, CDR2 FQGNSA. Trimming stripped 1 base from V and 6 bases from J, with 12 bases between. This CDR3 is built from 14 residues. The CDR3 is CASSLGPVAHGYTF. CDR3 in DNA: TGTGCCAGCAGCTTAGGCCCAGTCGCCCATGGCTACACCTTC.

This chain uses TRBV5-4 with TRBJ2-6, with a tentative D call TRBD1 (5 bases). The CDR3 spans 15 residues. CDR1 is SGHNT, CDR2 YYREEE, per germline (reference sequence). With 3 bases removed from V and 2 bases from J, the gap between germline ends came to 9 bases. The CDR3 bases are TGTGCCAGCAGCTCCTTAGGGGCTGGGGCCAACGTCCTGACTTTC. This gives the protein CASSSLGAGANVLTF.

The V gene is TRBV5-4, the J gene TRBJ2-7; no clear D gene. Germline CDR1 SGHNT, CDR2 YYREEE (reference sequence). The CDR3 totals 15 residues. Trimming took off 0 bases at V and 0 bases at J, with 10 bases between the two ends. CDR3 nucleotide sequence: TGTGCCAGCAGCTTGGATTGGAGCCACTCCTACGAGCAGTACTTC. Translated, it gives CASSLDWSHSYEQYF.

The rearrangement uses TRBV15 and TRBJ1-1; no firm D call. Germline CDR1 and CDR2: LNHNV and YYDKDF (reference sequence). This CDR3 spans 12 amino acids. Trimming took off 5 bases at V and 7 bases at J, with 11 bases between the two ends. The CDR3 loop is CATSPLGGEAFF. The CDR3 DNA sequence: TGTGCCACCAGCCCCCTTGGAGGTGAAGCTTTCTTT.

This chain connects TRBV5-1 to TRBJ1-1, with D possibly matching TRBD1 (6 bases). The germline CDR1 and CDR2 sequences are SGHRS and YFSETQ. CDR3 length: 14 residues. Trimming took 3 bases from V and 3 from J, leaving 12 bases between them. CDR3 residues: CASSSGGADTEAFF. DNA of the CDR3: TGCGCCAGCAGCTCGGGGGGCGCCGACACTGAAGCTTTCTTT.

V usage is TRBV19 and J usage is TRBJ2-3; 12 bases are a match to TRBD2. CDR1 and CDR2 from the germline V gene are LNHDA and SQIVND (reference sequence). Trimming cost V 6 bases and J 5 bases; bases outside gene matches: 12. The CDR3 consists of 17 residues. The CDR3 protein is CASRPSRLAGDQDTQYF. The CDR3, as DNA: TGTGCCAGTAGGCCTTCACGACTAGCGGGGGACCAAGATACGCAGTATTTT.

DNA of the CDR3: TGTGCCAGCAGTTCACCACAGAGTCCAGGGTTTGTC. Its translation: CASSSPQSPGFV. The rearrangement uses TRBV28 and TRBJ2-7; the D gene is possibly TRBD1 (5 bases). CDR1 is MDHEN and CDR2 is SYDVKM in the germline V gene. The CDR3 is made up of 12 amino acids.

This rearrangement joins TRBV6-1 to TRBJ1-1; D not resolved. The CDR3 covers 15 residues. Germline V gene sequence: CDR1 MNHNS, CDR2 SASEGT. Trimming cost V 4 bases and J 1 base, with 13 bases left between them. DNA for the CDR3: TGTGCCAGCAGTGTACTAAACCCGGGGAACACTGAAGCTTTCTTT. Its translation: CASSVLNPGNTEAFF.

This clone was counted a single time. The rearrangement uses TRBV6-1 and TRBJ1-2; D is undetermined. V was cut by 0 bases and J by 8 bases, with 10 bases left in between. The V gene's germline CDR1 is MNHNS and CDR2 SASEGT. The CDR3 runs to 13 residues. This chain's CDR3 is CASSEAEQSGYTF. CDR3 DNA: TGTGCCAGCAGTGAAGCAGAACAGTCGGGCTACACCTTC.

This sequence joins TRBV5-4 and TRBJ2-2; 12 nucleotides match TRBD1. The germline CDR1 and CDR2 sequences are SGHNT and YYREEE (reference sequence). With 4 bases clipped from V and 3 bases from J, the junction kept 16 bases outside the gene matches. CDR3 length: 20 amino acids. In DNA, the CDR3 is TGTGCCAGCAGCGGCCGGACACGGGACAGGGGGCTGCGGGACACCGGGGAGCTGTTTTTT. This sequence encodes CASSGRTRDRGLRDTGELFF.

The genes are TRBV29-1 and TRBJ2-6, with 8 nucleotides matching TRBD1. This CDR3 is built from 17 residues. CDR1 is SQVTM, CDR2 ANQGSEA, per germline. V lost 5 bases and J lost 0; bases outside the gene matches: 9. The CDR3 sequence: CSVSGGSSPSGANVLTF. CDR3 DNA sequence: TGCAGCGTTTCAGGGGGCTCTTCCCCCTCTGGGGCCAACGTCCTGACTTTC.

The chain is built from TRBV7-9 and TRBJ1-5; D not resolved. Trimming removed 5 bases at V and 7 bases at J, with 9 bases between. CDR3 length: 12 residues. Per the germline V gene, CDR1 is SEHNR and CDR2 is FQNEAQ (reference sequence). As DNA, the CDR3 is TGTGCCAGCAGCCCAGACAACCAGCCCCAGCATTTT. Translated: CASSPDNQPQHF. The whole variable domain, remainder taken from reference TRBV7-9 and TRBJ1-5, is DTGVSQNPRHKITKRGQNVTFRCDPISEHNRLYWYRQTLGQGPEFLTYFQNEAQLEKSRLLSDRFSAERPKGSFSTLEIQRTEQGDSAMYLCASSPDNQPQHFGDGTRLSIL.

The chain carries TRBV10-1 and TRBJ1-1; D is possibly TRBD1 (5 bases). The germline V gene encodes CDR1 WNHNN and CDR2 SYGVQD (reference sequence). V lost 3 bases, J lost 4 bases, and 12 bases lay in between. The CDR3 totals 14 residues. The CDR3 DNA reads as TGCGCCAGCAGTGATACAGGATCTACCACTGAAGCTTTCTTT. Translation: CASSDTGSTTEAFF.

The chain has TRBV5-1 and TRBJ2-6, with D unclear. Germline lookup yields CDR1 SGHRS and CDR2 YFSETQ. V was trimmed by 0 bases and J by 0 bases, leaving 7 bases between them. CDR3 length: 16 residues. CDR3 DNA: TGCGCCAGCAGCTTGGAGCGACGCTCTGGGGCCAACGTCCTGACTTTC. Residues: CASSLERRSGANVLTF.

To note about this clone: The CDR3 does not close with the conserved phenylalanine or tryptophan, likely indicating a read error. CDR3 DNA sequence: TGTGCCAGCAGCCGGCAAGGGATTAGGGACACTGAAGCTTTCCTT. Translating it yields CASSRQGIRDTEAFL. The chain has TRBV14 and TRBJ1-1, with D hard to call. The V end lost 4 bases, the J end lost 3 bases, and 15 bases lay between the germline ends. Germline CDR1 reads SGHDN; CDR2 reads FVKESK. The CDR3 runs to 15 residues.

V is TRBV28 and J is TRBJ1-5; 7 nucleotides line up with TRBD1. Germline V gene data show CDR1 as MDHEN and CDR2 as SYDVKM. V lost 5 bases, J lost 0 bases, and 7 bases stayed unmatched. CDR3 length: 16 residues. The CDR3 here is CASSTRQGYSNQPQHF. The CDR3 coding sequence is TGTGCCAGCAGTACTCGACAGGGCTATAGCAATCAGCCCCAGCATTTT.

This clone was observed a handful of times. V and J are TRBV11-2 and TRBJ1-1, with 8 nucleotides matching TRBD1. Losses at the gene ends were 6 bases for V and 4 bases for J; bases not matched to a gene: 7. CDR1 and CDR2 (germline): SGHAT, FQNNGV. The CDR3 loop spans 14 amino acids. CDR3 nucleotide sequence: TGTGCCAGCAGGTTAACAGGGGGGATCACTGAAGCTTTCTTT. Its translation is CASRLTGGITEAFF.

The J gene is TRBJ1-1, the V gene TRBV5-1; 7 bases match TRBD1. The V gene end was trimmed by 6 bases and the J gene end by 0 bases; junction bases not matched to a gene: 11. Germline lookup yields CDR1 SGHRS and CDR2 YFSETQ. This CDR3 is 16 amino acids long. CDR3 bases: TGCGCCAGCACCCTTGGTGGGACAGTGATGAACACTGAAGCTTTCTTT. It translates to CASTLGGTVMNTEAFF. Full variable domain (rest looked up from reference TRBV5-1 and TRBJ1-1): KAGVTQTPRYLIKTRGQQVTLSCSPISGHRSVSWYQQTPGQGLQFLFEYFSETQRNKGNFPGRFSGRQFSNSRSEMNVSTLELGDSALYLCASTLGGTVMNTEAFFGQGTRLTVV.

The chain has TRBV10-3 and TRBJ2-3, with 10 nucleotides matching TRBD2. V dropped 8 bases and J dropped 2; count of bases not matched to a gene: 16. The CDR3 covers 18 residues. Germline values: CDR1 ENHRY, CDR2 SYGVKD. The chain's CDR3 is CAISGIPSGSKDTDTQYF. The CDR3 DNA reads TGTGCCATCTCGGGAATCCCTAGCGGGAGTAAGGACACAGATACGCAGTATTTT.

The CDR3 sequence: CASSLGLAGGPVGETQYF. The CDR3 DNA reads TGCGCCAGCAGCTTGGGACTAGCGGGAGGGCCGGTGGGGGAGACCCAGTACTTC. The chain couples TRBV5-1 to TRBJ2-5, with TRBD2 matching 14 bases. CDR1 is SGHRS, CDR2 YFSETQ, per germline. This CDR3 is built from 18 residues. After removal of 0 bases from V and 5 bases from J, the junction contained 9 bases not matched to a gene.

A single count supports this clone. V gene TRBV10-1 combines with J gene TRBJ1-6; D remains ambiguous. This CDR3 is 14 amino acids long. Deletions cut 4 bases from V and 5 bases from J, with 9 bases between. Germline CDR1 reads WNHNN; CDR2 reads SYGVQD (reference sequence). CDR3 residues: CASSVGGDNSPLHF. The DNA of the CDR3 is TGCGCCAGCAGTGTTGGCGGTGATAATTCACCCCTCCACTTT.

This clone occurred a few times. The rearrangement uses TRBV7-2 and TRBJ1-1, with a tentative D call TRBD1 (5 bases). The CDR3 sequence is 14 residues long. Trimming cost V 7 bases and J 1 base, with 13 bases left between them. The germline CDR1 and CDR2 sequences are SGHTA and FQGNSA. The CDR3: CASIAFTGNTEAFF. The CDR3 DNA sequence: TGTGCCAGCATAGCTTTTACAGGGAACACTGAAGCTTTCTTT.

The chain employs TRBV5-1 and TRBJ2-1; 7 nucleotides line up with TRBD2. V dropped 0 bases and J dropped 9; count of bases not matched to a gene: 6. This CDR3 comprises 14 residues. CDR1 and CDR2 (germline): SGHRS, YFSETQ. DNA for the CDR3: TGCGCCAGCAGCTTGGCGGGGGGTTACGTTGAGCAGTTCTTC. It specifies CASSLAGGYVEQFF.

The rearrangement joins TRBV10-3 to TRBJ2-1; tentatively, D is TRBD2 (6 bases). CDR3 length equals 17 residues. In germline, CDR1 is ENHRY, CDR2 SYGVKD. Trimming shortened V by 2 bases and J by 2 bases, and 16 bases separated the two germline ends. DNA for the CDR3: TGTGCCATCAGTGAGGACACCCGGGCGGGACCCTACAATGAGCAGTTCTTC. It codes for CAISEDTRAGPYNEQFF.